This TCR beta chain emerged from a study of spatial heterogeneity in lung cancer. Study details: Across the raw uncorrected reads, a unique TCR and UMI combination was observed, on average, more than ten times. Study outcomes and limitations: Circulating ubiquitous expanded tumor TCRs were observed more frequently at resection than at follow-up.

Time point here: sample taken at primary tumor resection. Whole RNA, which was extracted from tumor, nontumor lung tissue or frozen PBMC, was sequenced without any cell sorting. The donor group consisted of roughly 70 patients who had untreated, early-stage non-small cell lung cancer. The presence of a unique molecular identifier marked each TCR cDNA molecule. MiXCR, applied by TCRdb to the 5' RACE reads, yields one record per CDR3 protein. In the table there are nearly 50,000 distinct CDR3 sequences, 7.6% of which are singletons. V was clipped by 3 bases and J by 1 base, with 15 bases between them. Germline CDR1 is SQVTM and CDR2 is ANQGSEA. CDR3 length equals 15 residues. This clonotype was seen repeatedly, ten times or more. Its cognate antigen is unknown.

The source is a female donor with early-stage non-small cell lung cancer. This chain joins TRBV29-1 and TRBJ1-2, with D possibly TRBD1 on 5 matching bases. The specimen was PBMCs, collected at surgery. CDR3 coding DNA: TGCAGCGTTGAGGGTCCCGACGGGGGTAACTATGGCTACACCTTC. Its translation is CSVEGPDGGNYGYTF.